This TCR beta chain comes out of a study of cytomegalovirus exposure and HLA in healthy donors. General study results and limits: Rarity held for most TCR sequences, but there were some public TCRs that occurred in many donors. According to a subsequent analysis, TCR clusters identified in the first cohort showed a tendency to co-occur across the 100 to 150 validation repertoires. The authors listed some 150 TCR beta chains as cytomegalovirus-associated.

TCRdb's table, derived via immunoSEQ multiplex PCR, lists solely in-frame clones and lacks some. The sample records about 200,000 clones, around 87% being singletons. The donors were members of the validation cohort, which comprised 90 to 150 subjects and was separate from the first cohort of around 700 subjects. This CDR3 comprises 14 residues. The germline gives CDR1 MNHEY, CDR2 SMNVEV (reference sequence). The trim removed 4 bases at V and 4 bases at J, leaving 3 bases unmatched. To note about this clone: Its antigen is undetermined.

Input material: PBMCs. This sequence was found in a woman aged 18-29 years in good health and CMV-seropositive. V is TRBV27 and J is TRBJ1-1; 10 bases line up with TRBD1. This CDR3 reads CASSSGQGITEAFF. DNA for the CDR3: TGTGCCAGCAGTTCGGGACAGGGGATCACTGAAGCTTTCTTT.